This TCR beta chain was profiled in a study of cytomegalovirus exposure and HLA in healthy donors. Unmatched junction bases numbered 3, after V lost 3 bases and J lost 4 bases. The CDR3 has 15 residues. In germline, CDR1 is SGHTA, CDR2 FQGNSA. Primers included in the PCR were 60 Vbeta and 13 Jbeta primers. The data were produced by immunoSEQ multiplex PCR, yet TCRdb's version contains in-frame clones alone and is incomplete. The sample has 85,000 to 110,000 clones, roughly 80% seen once. Remarks on this clone: Its antigen is as yet unknown.

Study conclusions and caveats: Per a later analysis, HLA-associated TCR beta chains showed more clonal expansion than other, equally common TCR beta chains. The study flagged about 150 TCR beta chains as cytomegalovirus-associated.

The J gene is TRBJ1-5, the V gene TRBV7-2, with 10 nucleotides matching TRBD1. Sequencing was performed on PBMCs. The TCR was taken from a man aged 45-65 years in good health and CMV-seropositive. The CDR3 loop is CASSFRQGANQPQHF. CDR3 sequence (DNA): TGTGCCAGCAGCTTCCGACAGGGGGCAAATCAGCCCCAGCATTTT.